This T cell receptor beta chain was obtained from a study of shared T cell receptors in the human thymus. Assay used: immunoSEQ multiplex PCR; TCRdb lists only in-frame clones, some missing. The table lists about 730,000 clones, approximately 85% of them singletons. This clone was observed a handful of times. The sample also formed part of further work on human thymus T cells. According to that study: Donation was from healthy Finnish infants who were having corrective surgery that addressed congenital heart defects. Thymus tissue was removed during corrective cardiac surgery. The authors found apparently biased V and J gene usage in thymic and blood repertoires. There were highly overlapping thymic repertoires among unrelated individuals, as related research reported.

This receptor was taken from a girl in the first two years of life with a congenital heart defect. Sequences were obtained from thymocytes.

This CDR3 is CASSSGGACEQYF. The CDR3 DNA follows: TGTGCCAGCAGTTCCGGGGGGGCCTGCGAGCAGTACTTC. The V gene is TRBV27, the J gene TRBJ2-7, with 8 bases identical to TRBD2. The CDR3 consists of 13 residues. Germline CDR1 is MNHEY and CDR2 is SMNVEV (reference sequence). V was pared by 4 bases and J by 6 bases, with 5 bases of the junction left unmatched.